This TCR beta chain derives from a study of Graves' ophthalmopathy and Graves' hyperthyroidism. Whole-study findings and limits: Using 13 signatures, a model distinguished ophthalmopathy from stable hyperthyroidism, reaching 85% to 90% sensitivity and 81.08% specificity. Sensitivity reached roughly 70% and specificity 72.22% when the model predicted ophthalmopathy progression.

The V gene lost 1 base and the J gene lost 4 bases, with 13 bases spanning the gap. This CDR3 has 16 amino acids. In germline, CDR1 is SGHVS, CDR2 FQNEAQ. The authors enrolled newly diagnosed hyperthyroidism patients aged 18 to 65 with under 2 months' duration. Clinical symptoms, serum thyroxine, TRAb, thyroid ultrasound and orbital computed tomography determined diagnosis. The TCR beta CDR3 regions underwent amplification from RNA transcripts. RT-PCR in the first round used HTBI primers; a second-round multiplex PCR followed. TCRdb used MiXCR to reprocess the multiplex PCR reads, holding one entry per CDR3 protein. The table has over a million distinct CDR3 sequences, 35% to 45% seen once; the top ten hold over 8.5%. In the case of this clonotype: Antigen unknown.

The source is an adult man with Graves' hyperthyroidism. The chain carries TRBV7-8 and TRBJ2-2; possible D gene TRBD1, 6 bases. What was sequenced was peripheral blood or thyroid tissue (not recorded which). In DNA, the CDR3 is TGTGCCAGCAGCTTAGGGGTACAGGGAAGCACCGGGGAGCTGTTTTTT. As protein: CASSLGVQGSTGELFF.